This TCR beta chain was recovered during a study of cytomegalovirus exposure and HLA in healthy donors. Trimming took off 2 bases at V and 4 bases at J, with 12 bases between the two ends. Germline CDR1 reads SEHNR; CDR2 reads FQNEAQ (reference sequence). This CDR3 has 15 amino acids. Points from the study as a whole: Confirmation was obtained in vitro that a few CMV-associated chains are specific for CMV antigens. With later analysis, a missense DCLRE1C variant became linked to TCR beta V- and J-gene trimming. Most sequenced TCRs were rare (though some public TCRs occurred in many donors).

The PCR contained 60 Vbeta and 13 Jbeta primers. Assay used: immunoSEQ multiplex PCR; TCRdb lists only in-frame clones, some missing. The data hold 200,000 or so clones, with around 80% observed a single time. A word on this clone: What it recognizes is unknown.

This chain joins TRBV7-9 and TRBJ1-3; no clear D. The sequenced material came from PBMCs. The TCR originated in a woman aged 18-35 years in good health and CMV-seropositive. The CDR3 loop reads CASSLIPVRGNTIYF. In DNA, the CDR3 is TGTGCCAGCAGCTTAATTCCCGTTAGAGGAAACACCATATATTTT.